This passage covers 11 T cell receptor beta chains from one sample sequenced in a study of T cell repertoires in cytomegalovirus infection. From the reads, TCRdb called clonotypes with MiXCR, one entry per CDR3 protein. This table has 200,000 to 250,000 distinct CDR3 sequences, roughly 22% appearing once. Sequencing was carried out using CD8+ T cells from PBMCs. The receptors were sampled from a human donor in good health (CMV status not recorded). Some clones in this sample may be carry-over from other donors' samples.

This clonotype occurred a few times. The chain combines TRBV19 with TRBJ1-2, with D perhaps TRBD1 (5 bases). The CDR3 totals 13 residues. The germline gives CDR1 LNHDA, CDR2 SQIVND (reference sequence). V was clipped by 1 base and J by 7 bases, with 10 bases between them. CDR3 sequence (DNA): TGTGCCAGTAGTATAGCAGGGTTGGCTGGCTACACCTTC. Protein product: CASSIAGLAGYTF. The variable domain in full, completed from reference TRBV19 and TRBJ1-2, reads DGGITQSPKYLFRKEGQNVTLSCEQNLNHDAMYWYRQDPGQGLRLIYYSQIVNDFQKGDIAEGYSVSREKKESFPLTVTSAQKNPTAFYLCASSIAGLAGYTFGSGTRLTVV.

The rearrangement links TRBV24-1 to TRBJ2-2, with no clear D. Trimming pared 6 bases from V and 3 bases from J, leaving 1 base between. From germline, CDR1 is KGHDR and CDR2 SFDVKD. CDR3 length: 11 residues. The CDR3 region has the DNA TGTGCCACCAGTCACACCGGGGAGCTGTTTTTT. This codes for CATSHTGELFF.

In this sample, this clonotype turned up a few times. The V and J genes are TRBV19 and TRBJ1-6; D not resolved. Trimming took off 5 bases at V and 4 bases at J, with 12 bases between the two ends. CDR3 length: 15 residues. CDR1 and CDR2 (germline): LNHDA, SQIVND (reference sequence). CDR3 region: CASSGRIYYNSPLHF. The CDR3 DNA sequence: TGTGCCAGTAGTGGGCGGATTTATTATAATTCACCCCTCCACTTT.

This clonotype was observed a handful of times. CDR3 sequence: CASSSWAYPDTQYF. The DNA of the CDR3 is TGTGCCAGCAGCTCGTGGGCTTACCCAGATACGCAGTATTTT. The chain employs TRBV5-4 and TRBJ2-3; no reliable D call. Per germline, CDR1 SGHNT and CDR2 YYREEE (reference sequence). The length of the CDR3 is 14 residues. The V end lost 3 bases, the J end lost 4 bases, and 12 bases lay between the germline ends.

This clonotype was recorded at least ten times. V usage is TRBV7-8 and J usage is TRBJ2-2; 11 bases match TRBD2. Losses at the gene ends were 0 bases for V and 3 bases for J; bases not matched to a gene: 9. This CDR3 spans 19 amino acids. CDR1 and CDR2 (germline): SGHVS, FQNEAQ. DNA for the CDR3: TGTGCCAGCAGCTTAGCTCAAATACCGGGACTAGCGGACACCGGGGAGCTGTTTTTT. Amino acid sequence: CASSLAQIPGLADTGELFF.

The genes are TRBV7-3 and TRBJ2-1; D possibly matches TRBD1 or TRBD2 (6 bases each). The CDR3 extends over 16 amino acids. The germline V gene encodes CDR1 SGHTA and CDR2 FQGTGA. Trimming pared 8 bases from V and 4 bases from J, leaving 21 bases between. CDR3 sequence (DNA): TGTGCCAGCGTCCCTTCCGGGGGCGTTCCTTACAATGAGCAGTTCTTC. It specifies CASVPSGGVPYNEQFF.

The V and J genes are TRBV5-6 and TRBJ2-5; 8 nucleotides agree with TRBD1. The J segment lost 4 bases and the V segment lost 3 bases, leaving 8 bases of the junction unmatched. Germline CDR1 is SGHDT and CDR2 is YYEEEE. There are 15 residues in the CDR3. The CDR3 region is CASSWGQVFGETQYF. Here the CDR3 DNA reads TGTGCCAGCAGCTGGGGACAGGTATTCGGAGAGACCCAGTACTTC.

This clonotype occurred a few times. The chain recombines TRBV4-2 with TRBJ2-1, with TRBD2 as a possible D gene (7 bases). The CDR3 has 14 residues. Per germline, CDR1 LGHNA and CDR2 YNFKEQ. V shed 1 base and J shed 8 bases, with 12 bases lying between them. The CDR3 is CASSQGRGRDEQFF. As DNA, the CDR3 is TGTGCCAGCAGCCAAGGGCGGGGGCGGGATGAGCAGTTCTTC.

At least ten counts were recorded for this clonotype. CDR3 in amino acids: CAISESSAGGATQETQYF. The CDR3 bases are TGTGCCATCAGTGAGTCGAGTGCAGGGGGCGCAACCCAAGAGACCCAGTACTTC. The chain has TRBV10-3 and TRBJ2-5, with TRBD1 matching over 8 bases. This CDR3 is 18 amino acids long. V was pared by 0 bases and J by 1 base, with 10 bases of the junction left unmatched. CDR1 is ENHRY, CDR2 SYGVKD, per germline.

A few counts support this clonotype. The J gene is TRBJ2-7, the V gene TRBV6-5; no firm D call. Germline V lookup: CDR1 MNHEY, CDR2 SVGAGI. The CDR3 runs to 13 residues. V lost 0 bases, J lost 2 bases, and 5 bases lay in between. The CDR3 protein is CASSYSRAYEQYF. The DNA for the CDR3 is TGTGCCAGCAGTTACTCCCGAGCCTACGAGCAGTACTTC.

This clonotype occurred many times. The chain carries TRBV28 and TRBJ2-1; 8 nucleotides match TRBD2. Germline V lookup: CDR1 MDHEN, CDR2 SYDVKM. This CDR3 region has 18 residues. V shed 4 bases and J 6 bases; nucleotides not matched to a gene: 17. The CDR3 DNA reads as TGTGCCAGCAGTTCGCAAAGAAGCGGGGGCCGAGGTTTCAATGAGCAGTTCTTC. This sequence encodes CASSSQRSGGRGFNEQFF.